The TCR beta chain described here comes from a study of cytomegalovirus exposure and HLA in healthy donors. Repertoires were generated with immunoSEQ multiplex PCR, while TCRdb's copy carries only in-frame clones and drops some. The sample has 140,000 to 150,000 clones, 94% seen once. Study-level points and caveats: Most TCR sequences were seen very rarely across donors, but some public TCRs occurred in many. The study put around 180 TCR beta chains on its list as cytomegalovirus-associated.

The donors were part of the approximately 120-subject validation cohort, which stood apart from the roughly 670-subject first cohort. This clone appeared a single time. No antigen is known for it. The CDR3 is 14 amino acids. Per germline, CDR1 SNHLY and CDR2 FYNNEI. Trimming removed 1 base at V and 3 bases at J, with 10 bases between. This chain joins TRBV2 and TRBJ2-7; no clear D. The TCR comes from a man aged 18 to 29 in good health and CMV-seropositive. Material for sequencing was PBMCs. The CDR3 protein is CASSEGLTLYEQYF. For the CDR3, the DNA is TGTGCCAGCAGTGAAGGGCTTACCCTCTACGAGCAGTACTTC.